What follows are 29 T cell receptor beta chains derived from one specimen sequenced in a study of cytomegalovirus exposure and HLA in healthy donors. The PCR employed 60 Vbeta primers together with 13 Jbeta primers. TCRdb's table, derived via immunoSEQ multiplex PCR, lists solely in-frame clones and lacks some. The table records about 170,000 clones, around three quarters of them present only once. The sample consisted of PBMCs. Every receptor here comes from a woman between 50 and 59 years old in good health and CMV-seronegative.

The rearrangement joins TRBV29-1 to TRBJ2-7; the D gene is possibly TRBD1 (5 bases). The CDR3 is 14 amino acids. Germline V gene data show CDR1 as SQVTM and CDR2 as ANQGSEA. The ends were cut back, 4 bases at V and 7 bases at J, with 20 bases in the middle. CDR3 nucleotides: TGCAGCGTTGTTTCCCGACAGTCGGGCTTGGAGCAGTACTTC. Its translation: CSVVSRQSGLEQYF.

J is TRBJ2-3 and V is TRBV5-1; D perhaps matches TRBD2 (6 bases). Germline assignment: CDR1 SGHRS and CDR2 YFSETQ. Trimming shortened V by 1 base and J by 0 bases, and 9 bases separated the two germline ends. This CDR3 comprises 15 residues. Here the CDR3 reads CASSLSRGSTDTQYF. The CDR3 DNA follows: TGCGCCAGCAGCTTGAGTCGGGGGAGCACAGATACGCAGTATTTT.

This sequence joins TRBV28 and TRBJ2-5; D is perhaps TRBD2 (5 bases). The CDR3 is 15 amino acids. Trimming left V 3 bases short and J 4 bases short, with 15 bases between. CDR1 is MDHEN, CDR2 SYDVKM, per germline. The CDR3: CASSFRTASLETQYF. The CDR3 DNA reads as TGTGCCAGCAGTTTCCGGACTGCTTCGCTAGAGACCCAGTACTTC.

The chain joins TRBV19 to TRBJ2-5; D might be TRBD2 (6 bases). Trimming took 3 bases from V and 4 from J, leaving 12 bases between them. Germline lookup yields CDR1 LNHDA and CDR2 SQIVND (reference sequence). CDR3 length: 14 residues. For the CDR3, the DNA is TGTGCCAGTAGTATTGGCGCGGGGCGAGAGACCCAGTACTTC. Amino acids: CASSIGAGRETQYF.

V is TRBV28 and J is TRBJ1-3, with 7 nucleotides matching TRBD1. This CDR3 has 15 amino acids. CDR1 is MDHEN and CDR2 is SYDVKM in the germline V gene. The V and J ends lost 6 bases and 0 bases, in that order; junction bases with no gene match: 5. The DNA of the CDR3 is TGTGCCAGCAGCAGGACAGGTTTCTCTGGAAACACCATATATTTT. Translating it yields CASSRTGFSGNTIYF.

This chain connects TRBV30 to TRBJ2-5; the D is unclear. The V gene lost 4 bases and the J gene lost 2 bases, with 14 bases spanning the gap. The CDR3 has 14 amino acids. The germline V gene has CDR1 GTSNPN and CDR2 SVGIG (reference sequence). This CDR3 reads CAWTPGGLQETQYF. CDR3 nucleotide sequence: TGTGCCTGGACCCCTGGTGGCCTGCAAGAGACCCAGTACTTC.

The chain employs TRBV7-9 and TRBJ2-1; weak D call: TRBD2 (6 bases). CDR3 size: 14 residues. Germline loops: CDR1 SEHNR, CDR2 FQNEAQ (reference sequence). Trimming removed 3 bases at V and 6 bases at J, with 12 bases between. The CDR3 sequence is CASSLEGRFNEQFF. CDR3 bases: TGTGCCAGCAGCTTGGAGGGACGCTTCAATGAGCAGTTCTTC.

About this clone: Additional DNA sequences in this sample encode the identical CDR3. The chain links TRBV28 to TRBJ1-6; 9 bases are a match to TRBD1. Trimming at V came to 6 bases and at J to 6 bases, leaving 6 bases not matched to a gene. Germline CDR1 and CDR2: MDHEN and SYDVKM. The CDR3 runs 15 residues. As DNA, the CDR3 is TGTGCCAGCAGCTCATGGACAGGGGCTAATTCACCCCTCCACTTT. Its protein product is CASSSWTGANSPLHF.

The chain carries TRBV10-3 and TRBJ2-1; 7 bases align to TRBD1. Germline CDR1 is ENHRY and CDR2 is SYGVKD. The CDR3 extends over 17 amino acids. After removal of 2 bases from V and 8 bases from J, the junction contained 15 bases not matched to a gene. The CDR3 spells CAISESVVDRDTYEQFF. The DNA of the CDR3 is TGTGCCATCAGTGAGAGTGTGGTCGACAGGGATACCTATGAGCAGTTCTTC.

The rearrangement links TRBV2 to TRBJ2-5; 7 nucleotides agree with TRBD1. Germline loops: CDR1 SNHLY, CDR2 FYNNEI. Losses at the gene ends were 5 bases for V and 1 base for J; bases not matched to a gene: 4. The CDR3 sequence is 14 residues long. The CDR3 DNA follows: TGTGCCAGCAGTCTGGACAGGAGCCAAGAGACCCAGTACTTC. Translation: CASSLDRSQETQYF.

This rearrangement joins TRBV7-6 to TRBJ1-6, with a tentative D call TRBD1 (6 bases). Germline V gives CDR1 SGHVS, CDR2 FNYEAQ. Trimming removed 0 bases at V and 17 bases at J, with 14 bases between. The CDR3 is made up of 13 amino acids. CDR3 region: CASSLARGGLIHF. Here the CDR3 DNA reads TGTGCCAGCAGCTTAGCGAGGGGGGGGCTAATCCACTTT.

The chain joins TRBV15 to TRBJ1-3; D not certain. Trimming pared 0 bases from V and 4 bases from J, leaving 4 bases between. Looked up from germline, CDR1 is LNHNV and CDR2 is YYDKDF (reference sequence). This CDR3 is 13 amino acids long. In DNA, the CDR3 is TGTGCCACCAGCAGAGATAGAGGAAACACCATATATTTT. Its protein product is CATSRDRGNTIYF.

J is TRBJ2-7 and V is TRBV7-8, with D possibly TRBD1 on 6 matching bases. Looked up from germline, CDR1 is SGHVS and CDR2 is FQNEAQ. The CDR3 runs 15 residues. Between the trimmed V and J ends, which lost 3 bases and 6 bases, there was a span of 18 bases. The CDR3 region has the DNA TGTGCCAGCAGCTTCGTGACGACAGGCGCCGGCGAGCAGTACTTC. Protein product: CASSFVTTGAGEQYF.

The rearrangement uses TRBV29-1 and TRBJ2-7; 8 bases line up with TRBD1. V was pared by 4 bases and J by 0 bases, with 5 bases of the junction left unmatched. CDR1 is SQVTM and CDR2 is ANQGSEA in the germline V gene. The CDR3 runs to 14 residues. In DNA form, the CDR3 reads TGCAGCGTTGTGGGACAGGAGAGCTCCTACGAGCAGTACTTC. It yields the protein CSVVGQESSYEQYF.

This chain joins TRBV7-9 and TRBJ2-2; tentatively, D is TRBD2 (5 bases). V was cut by 6 bases and J by 2 bases, with 25 bases left in between. CDR1 is SEHNR, CDR2 FQNEAQ, per germline (reference sequence). The CDR3 consists of 19 residues. The CDR3 DNA is TGTGCCAGCAGGGAAAAAACTCCTCGGGGTGGATTAAACACCGGGGAGCTGTTTTTT. The encoded protein is CASREKTPRGGLNTGELFF.

This clone was picked up one time. This rearrangement joins TRBV28 to TRBJ2-7; D is unclear. Germline CDR1 reads MDHEN; CDR2 reads SYDVKM. V dropped 5 bases and J dropped 4 bases, with 15 bases sitting between them. The CDR3 is 14 amino acids. CDR3 sequence (DNA): TGTGCCAGCAGTATACCCCCCACAGCATACGAGCAGTACTTC. As protein: CASSIPPTAYEQYF.

The chain has TRBV28 and TRBJ1-4; maybe TRBD1 (6 bases). CDR3 size: 15 residues. CDR1 and CDR2 from the germline V gene are MDHEN and SYDVKM. V lost 6 bases and J 5 bases, leaving 16 bases between the germline ends. CDR3 sequence (DNA): TGTGCCAGCAGCTTGGACATGGGGGCGAATGAAAAACTGTTTTTT. Translated, it gives CASSLDMGANEKLFF.

The rearrangement joins TRBV6-5 to TRBJ2-5; 9 bases agree with TRBD1. After removal of 2 bases from V and 4 bases from J, the junction contained 8 bases not matched to a gene. This CDR3 is built from 16 residues. Germline CDR1 reads MNHEY; CDR2 reads SVGAGI. The CDR3 protein is CASSYGGQGGRETQYF. DNA for the CDR3: TGTGCCAGCAGTTACGGGGGACAGGGAGGCAGAGAGACCCAGTACTTC.

The J gene is TRBJ2-5, the V gene TRBV5-1, with TRBD2 identical over 8 bases. CDR3 length equals 14 residues. The germline CDR1 and CDR2 sequences are SGHRS and YFSETQ. V lost 4 bases and J lost 1; bases outside the gene matches: 3. CDR3 coding DNA: TGCGCCAGCAGCCCAGCGGGGGCCCAAGAGACCCAGTACTTC. This encodes CASSPAGAQETQYF.

The chain is built from TRBV28 and TRBJ2-3; 7 bases line up with TRBD1. The CDR3 runs 15 residues. The V segment lost 4 bases and the J segment 2 bases; nucleotides outside the gene matches: 6. Per the germline V gene, CDR1 is MDHEN and CDR2 is SYDVKM. Here the CDR3 reads CASSWTGQLTDTQYF. CDR3 DNA sequence: TGTGCCAGCAGTTGGACGGGACAGCTCACAGATACGCAGTATTTT.

This clone was observed once. The CDR3 loop is CASSRQGEVSGETQYF. The CDR3 DNA reads TGTGCCAGCTCACGTCAGGGGGAAGTCTCTGGGGAGACCCAGTACTTC. The rearrangement links TRBV18 to TRBJ2-5, with 7 bases identical to TRBD1. CDR1 is KGHSH and CDR2 is LQKENI in the germline V gene. After removal of 4 bases from V and 5 bases from J, the junction contained 13 bases not matched to a gene. The CDR3 runs 16 residues.

The chain has TRBV6-6 and TRBJ2-2, with TRBD2 matching 9 bases. There are 15 residues in the CDR3. J lost 4 bases, V lost 6 bases, and 6 bases had no gene match. Germline CDR1 reads MNHNY; CDR2 reads SVGAGI (reference sequence). CDR3 in DNA: TGTGCCAGCAGCTATAGCGGGAGCGTCACCGGGGAGCTGTTTTTT. Translation: CASSYSGSVTGELFF.

The V call is TRBV28, the J call TRBJ1-3; D perhaps matches TRBD1 (5 bases). Trimming removed 8 bases from V and 0 bases from J, with 14 bases in between. CDR1 MDHEN and CDR2 SYDVKM come from the germline V gene. The CDR3 is 15 residues long. As DNA, the CDR3 is TGTGCCAGCGGGGGGACGGTAACCTCTGGAAACACCATATATTTT. Its translation: CASGGTVTSGNTIYF.

The rearrangement joins TRBV28 to TRBJ2-7, with 7 bases lining up with TRBD2. The CDR3 covers 17 residues. CDR1 is MDHEN and CDR2 is SYDVKM in the germline V gene. V trimming: 2 bases; J trimming: 0 bases; junction bases outside the gene matches: 10. The CDR3 DNA reads as TGTGCCAGCAGTTTACCCCCCCTGCGGGGGAGCTCCTACGAGCAGTACTTC. It encodes CASSLPPLRGSSYEQYF.

Remarks on this clone: A junction boundary mismatches the germline segment, possibly from a read error. The rearrangement joins TRBV29-1 to TRBJ1-1; TRBD1 is a possible D gene (5 bases). CDR1 and CDR2 (germline): SQVTM, ANQGSEA. This CDR3 contains 13 residues. The CDR3 reads CSVEATANTEAFF. The CDR3 coding sequence is TGCAGCGTCGAAGCGACAGCGAACACTGAAGCTTTCTTT.

The V gene is TRBV15, the J gene TRBJ2-7; 11 bases map to TRBD1. V shed 0 bases, J shed 7 bases, and the junction held 2 bases outside the gene matches. This CDR3 comprises 14 residues. The germline V gene encodes CDR1 LNHNV and CDR2 YYDKDF (reference sequence). The CDR3 coding sequence is TGTGCCACCAGCAGAGATGGGACAGGGGGAGAGCAGTACTTC. Encoded protein: CATSRDGTGGEQYF. Based on the CDR3 plus reference TRBV15 and TRBJ2-7, the full variable domain is DAMVIQNPRYQVTQFGKPVTLSCSQTLNHNVMYWYQQKSSQAPKLLFHYYDKDFNNEADTPDNFQSRRPNTSFCFLDIRSPGLGDTAMYLCATSRDGTGGEQYFGPGTRLTVT.

The table lists this clone with a few counts. The V gene is TRBV11-2, the J gene TRBJ2-2, with 9 positions matching TRBD2. The V gene's germline CDR1 is SGHAT and CDR2 FQNNGV. V shed 6 bases and J 1 base; nucleotides not matched to a gene: 3. The length of the CDR3 is 15 residues. The CDR3 loop reads CASRATSGNTGELFF. CDR3 bases: TGTGCCAGCAGAGCGACTAGCGGGAACACCGGGGAGCTGTTTTTT.

This clone was found once. The J gene is TRBJ2-1, the V gene TRBV11-2; D call uncertain. Germline CDR1 SGHAT, CDR2 FQNNGV. The ends were cut back, 0 bases at V and 7 bases at J, with 13 bases in the middle. This CDR3 has 15 amino acids. CDR3 loop: CASSLDPGTSNEQFF. The CDR3 nucleotides are TGTGCCAGCAGCTTAGATCCTGGTACTTCGAATGAGCAGTTCTTC.

This sequence joins TRBV7-2 and TRBJ2-5; D is perhaps TRBD2 (6 bases). The V end lost 0 bases, the J end lost 2 bases, and 19 bases lay between the germline ends. Germline loops: CDR1 SGHTA, CDR2 FQGNSA. CDR3 length: 18 amino acids. The CDR3 is CASSLAGPGEAVQETQYF. Written as DNA, the CDR3 is TGTGCCAGCAGCTTAGCGGGCCCCGGGGAGGCAGTTCAAGAGACCCAGTACTTC.